The clone carrying this T cell receptor (beta chain) has a handful of counts. Its antigen is not known. Germline CDR1 reads MDHEN; CDR2 reads SYDVKM. V was clipped by 8 bases and J by 0 bases, with 8 bases between them. CDR3 length: 13 amino acids. TCR alpha and TCR beta cDNA libraries carrying sample barcodes and UMIs came from 5'RACE with constant-segment primers. MiXCR was run by TCRdb on the 5' RACE reads, yielding one entry per CDR3 protein. The sample consists of 400,000 to 500,000 distinct CDR3 sequences, 20% of them appearing once. The sample originates from a study of T-cell memory formation after mild COVID-19. The wider study: TCR clusters were mostly confined to one donor each.

Study outcomes and limitations: Most CD4+ clones that shrank were in CM and EM, while CD8+ ones turned up in EMRA.

The origin of this receptor is an adult woman who had mild COVID-19 (a few samples of this study predate the infection). Cell type and time point are not known. This chain joins TRBV28 and TRBJ2-1; tentatively, D is TRBD1 (5 bases). Sequenced: PBMCs or a T cell subset sorted from them (not recorded which). In nucleotides, the CDR3 is TGTGCCAGCGGACAAAGCTCCTACAATGAGCAGTTCTTC. Its translation: CASGQSSYNEQFF.